A single sample gave rise to the 15 T cell receptor beta chains below, sequenced in a study of beta chain features in type 1 diabetes. General study points: Among patients with Type 1 diabetes, TCRB CDR3s were moderately but significantly shorter in every one of the four CD4+ subsets.

These receptors lack a known antigen. Every bit of the isolated RNA underwent reverse transcription, so sequencing read expressed TCRB transcripts. Only in-frame clones appear in the TCRdb table, and some are missing; sequencing was by immunoSEQ multiplex PCR. The sample consists of some 120,000 clones, around 15% of them appearing once. The specimen was central memory CD4+ T cells from blood. These receptors all stem from a man aged 18 to 29 with type 1 diabetes.

The table lists this clone with a few counts. The genes are TRBV7-2 and TRBJ2-3; TRBD2 aligns across 7 bases. V dropped 2 bases and J dropped 5; count of bases not matched to a gene: 4. The CDR3 has 14 residues. Germline CDR1 and CDR2: SGHTA and FQGNSA. CDR3 in amino acids: CASSLTSGGDTQYF. For the CDR3, the DNA is TGTGCCAGCAGCTTAACGTCGGGGGGAGATACGCAGTATTTT.

As regards this clone: The junction differs from germline at one of its ends, possibly a read error. The rearrangement links TRBV7-8 to TRBJ2-7, with 9 bases fitting TRBD2. The CDR3 has 12 residues. Germline V gene sequence: CDR1 SGHVS, CDR2 FQNEAQ. CDR3 protein: CASSLASGSINF. CDR3 DNA sequence: TGTGCCAGCAGCTTAGCTAGCGGGAGCATAAACTTC.

This clone showed up many times. The chain recombines TRBV19 with TRBJ2-7; 7 bases match TRBD1. The germline gives CDR1 LNHDA, CDR2 SQIVND (reference sequence). The CDR3 length is 16 residues. Trimming removed 1 base from V and 1 base from J; junction bases left unmatched: 7. The CDR3 DNA reads TGTGCCAGTAGTATAGTCTCGACAGGGAATTCCTACGAGCAGTACTTC. It yields the protein CASSIVSTGNSYEQYF.

This sequence joins TRBV5-1 and TRBJ2-5; TRBD1 matches 7 bases. V lost 4 bases and J lost 1; bases outside the gene matches: 4. CDR1 SGHRS and CDR2 YFSETQ come from the germline V gene. This CDR3 is 14 amino acids long. CDR3 in amino acids: CASSPGQSQETQYF. The CDR3 DNA reads TGCGCCAGCAGCCCGGGACAGAGCCAAGAGACCCAGTACTTC.

This clone has more than one count but fewer than ten. V is TRBV4-3 and J is TRBJ2-7; D unresolved. This CDR3 contains 14 residues. Trimming removed 1 base at V and 7 bases at J, with 14 bases between. Germline assignment: CDR1 LGHNA and CDR2 YSLEER. The CDR3 loop reads CASSQAAGVPEQYF. The CDR3 DNA reads as TGCGCCAGCAGCCAAGCGGCTGGAGTCCCAGAGCAGTACTTC.

The chain combines TRBV29-1 with TRBJ1-2; possibly TRBD1 for D (6 bases). There are 13 residues in the CDR3. The V gene's germline CDR1 is SQVTM and CDR2 ANQGSEA. Trimming took 5 bases from V and 2 from J, leaving 12 bases between them. The CDR3 DNA is TGCAGCGTTCGGGCTACAGGGAACTATGGCTACACCTTC. Encoded protein: CSVRATGNYGYTF.

The chain joins TRBV7-2 to TRBJ1-5, with TRBD1 as a possible D gene (5 bases). CDR3 length equals 15 residues. The germline V gene has CDR1 SGHTA and CDR2 FQGNSA. V was pared by 1 base and J by 3 bases, with 10 bases between. CDR3 sequence reads: CASSLVAGYNQPQHF. As DNA, the CDR3 is TGTGCCAGCAGCTTAGTAGCAGGGTACAATCAGCCCCAGCATTTT.

The chain has TRBV11-2 and TRBJ2-5, with a possible D match to TRBD2 (5 bases). This CDR3 spans 12 amino acids. CDR1 SGHAT and CDR2 FQNNGV come from the germline V gene. The V end lost 6 bases, the J end lost 8 bases, and 13 bases lay between the germline ends. Here the CDR3 DNA reads TGTGCCAGCAGTCGCGAGAGGGTTACCCAGTACTTC. It translates to CASSRERVTQYF.

This clone occurred many times. This sequence joins TRBV2 and TRBJ2-3; 7 nucleotides match TRBD1. The CDR3 length is 14 residues. Germline trimming cut 6 bases from V and 1 base from J; bases unmatched to any gene: 4. The germline V gene encodes CDR1 SNHLY and CDR2 FYNNEI. As DNA, the CDR3 is TGTGCCAGCAGAAACAGGGGTGGCACAGATACGCAGTATTTT. Encoded protein: CASRNRGGTDTQYF. The complete variable domain, with remaining parts taken from reference TRBV2 and TRBJ2-3, reads EPEVTQTPSHQVTQMGQEVILRCVPISNHLYFYWYRQILGQKVEFLVSFYNNEISEKSEIFDDQFSVERPDGSNFTLKIRSTKLEDSAMYFCASRNRGGTDTQYFGPGTRLTVL.

This clone was counted only a few times. The V call is TRBV19, the J call TRBJ2-5; 9 bases map to TRBD1. CDR3 length: 16 residues. From germline, CDR1 is LNHDA and CDR2 SQIVND (reference sequence). With V trimmed by 4 bases and J by 5 bases, 11 bases remained unmatched. The DNA of the CDR3 is TGTGCCAGTAGTACCGGGTGGGACAGGGTCCAGGAGACCCAGTACTTC. Translated, it gives CASSTGWDRVQETQYF.

This clone was counted only a few times. The CDR3 loop is CATQGERNTGELFF. The CDR3 nucleotides are TGTGCCACTCAGGGGGAAAGGAACACCGGGGAGCTGTTTTTT. The chain uses TRBV5-6 and TRBJ2-2; TRBD1 matches at 7 bases. CDR1 and CDR2 (germline): SGHDT, YYEEEE. The CDR3 is made up of 14 amino acids. Losses at the gene ends were 9 bases for V and 1 base for J; bases not matched to a gene: 6.

This clone was detected a few times. The chain employs TRBV18 and TRBJ2-1; perhaps TRBD2 as D (5 bases). V shed 3 bases and J shed 7 bases, with 10 bases lying between them. The CDR3 totals 13 residues. CDR1 is KGHSH and CDR2 is LQKENI in the germline V gene. The CDR3 nucleotides are TGTGCCAGCTCACCGACTGGGGAGAATGAGCAGTTCTTC. Translating gives CASSPTGENEQFF.

At least ten counts were recorded for this clone. V and J are TRBV30 and TRBJ2-1; D unresolved. CDR1 and CDR2 from the germline V gene are GTSNPN and SVGIG (reference sequence). Trimming left V 3 bases short and J 6 bases short, with 15 bases between. There are 14 residues in the CDR3. CDR3 bases: TGTGCCTGGAGCGCCTCGCTCCCGGGCAATGAGCAGTTCTTC. It translates to CAWSASLPGNEQFF.

The chain couples TRBV7-2 to TRBJ2-5; 8 bases fit TRBD2. This CDR3 is 14 amino acids long. With 4 bases clipped from V and 1 base from J, the junction kept 2 bases outside the gene matches. CDR1 SGHTA and CDR2 FQGNSA come from the germline V gene. The CDR3 sequence is CASSSTSVQETQYF. As DNA, the CDR3 is TGTGCCAGCAGCTCGACTAGCGTCCAAGAGACCCAGTACTTC.

The chain uses TRBV7-9 and TRBJ2-3, with a weak D call TRBD1 (6 bases). The CDR3 runs to 14 residues. V lost 5 bases and J 4 bases, leaving 13 bases between the germline ends. Germline V lookup: CDR1 SEHNR, CDR2 FQNEAQ (reference sequence). As DNA, the CDR3 is TGTGCCAGCAGCCCCCGACAGGTAGCAGATACGCAGTATTTT. It encodes CASSPRQVADTQYF.